This entry is about one T cell receptor beta chain. TCRdb re-called the reads with MiXCR, one entry per CDR3 protein. The table lists a few hundred thousand distinct CDR3 sequences, roughly a sixth of them singletons. The sample comes from a study of T cell repertoires in cytomegalovirus infection. For the study at large: CMV infection and matching HLA type were both indicated by public TCR beta signatures.

This CDR3 has 16 residues. Germline V CDR1 and CDR2: MDHEN, SYDVKM. V shed 1 base and J shed 2 bases, with 15 bases lying between them. The genes are TRBV28 and TRBJ2-7; tentatively, D is TRBD1 or TRBD2 (6 bases each). The sequence came from a human donor in good health (CMV status not recorded). Some clones in this sample may be carry-over from other donors' samples. The sequencing input was PBMCs. The chain's CDR3 is CASSLSGQGRTYEQYF. CDR3 nucleotides: TGTGCCAGCAGTTTATCAGGGCAGGGGAGGACCTACGAGCAGTACTTC.